This record looks at one T cell receptor (beta chain) sequence and its context. Its antigen is undetermined. The CDR3 is 13 amino acids. Germline CDR1 and CDR2: MDHEN and SYDVKM. V was shortened by 7 bases and J by 3 bases, with 12 bases between the two germline ends. Survey-depth TCRbeta CDR3 sequencing reported V/J genes and productive frequencies. Using immunoSEQ multiplex PCR, the repertoire was profiled, and TCRdb retains in-frame clones only, with some absent. The data show roughly 30,000 clones, over 75% seen once. This record comes from a study of tissue T cells after allogeneic stem cell transplantation. On the study more broadly: Patients with graft-versus-host disease had grafts: four unmodified, three CD34-selected and T-cell-depleted. Study results and caveats: Anatomically similar tissues had similar TCR repertoires within each patient. Only a limited share of tissue TCRs appeared in blood or spleen.

This specimen was blood, taken before transplantation. This sequence originates from a woman aged 18 to 50 who later had graft-versus-host disease after an allogeneic stem cell transplant. The V gene is TRBV28, the J gene TRBJ1-2; possible D gene TRBD1, 6 bases. The CDR3 region has the DNA TGTGCCAGCACGAGACAGGTGCACTATGGCTACACCTTC. The encoded protein is CASTRQVHYGYTF.